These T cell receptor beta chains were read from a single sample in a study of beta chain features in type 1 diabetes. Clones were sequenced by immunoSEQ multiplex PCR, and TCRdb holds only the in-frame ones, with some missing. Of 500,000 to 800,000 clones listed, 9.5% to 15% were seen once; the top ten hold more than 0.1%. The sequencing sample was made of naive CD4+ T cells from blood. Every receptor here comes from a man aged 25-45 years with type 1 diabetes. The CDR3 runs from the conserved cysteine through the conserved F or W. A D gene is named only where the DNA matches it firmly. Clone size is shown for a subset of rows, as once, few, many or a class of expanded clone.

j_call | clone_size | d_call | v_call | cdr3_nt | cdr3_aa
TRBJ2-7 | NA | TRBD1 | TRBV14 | TGTGCCAGCAGCCAAGGAGGGGGCAGGTGGACCGGGGAGCAGTACTTC | CASSQGGGRWTGEQYF
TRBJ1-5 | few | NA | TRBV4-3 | TGCGCCAGCAGCCAAGACCCTCATCAGCCCCAGCATTTT | CASSQDPHQPQHF
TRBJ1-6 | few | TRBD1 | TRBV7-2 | TGTGCCAGCAGCCGAGACAGGGGTAAATGGTTCCCCATCCACTTT | CASSRDRGKWFPIHF
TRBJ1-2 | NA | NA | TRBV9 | TGTGCCAGCAGCGTCGCTGGGGGTGGCTACACCTTC | CASSVAGGGYTF
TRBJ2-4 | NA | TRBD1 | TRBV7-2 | TGTGCCAGCAGCTCATCGGGACAGGGAAACATTCAGTACTTC | CASSSSGQGNIQYF
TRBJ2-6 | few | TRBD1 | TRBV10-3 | TGTGCCTCCCGTACTTCGGGGACAGGGTATTCTGGGGCCAACGTCCTGACTTTC | CASRTSGTGYSGANVLTF
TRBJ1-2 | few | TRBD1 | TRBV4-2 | TGTGCCAGCAGCCCCGCCCCCAGGGGGCTCTTCTATGGCTACACCTTC | CASSPAPRGLFYGYTF
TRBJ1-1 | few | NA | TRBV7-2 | TGTGCCAGCAGCTTAGCCGGGGACACTGAAGCTTTCTTT | CASSLAGDTEAFF
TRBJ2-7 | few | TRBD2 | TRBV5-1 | TGCGCCAGCAGACCCGGGACTAGTTCCTACTACGAGCAGTACTTC | CASRPGTSSYYEQYF
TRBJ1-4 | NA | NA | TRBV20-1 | TGCAGTGCGGCCCCCTTAGAAAAACTGTTTTTT | CSAAPLEKLFF
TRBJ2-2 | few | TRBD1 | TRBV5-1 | TGCGCCAGCAGCACCGACAGGGTCACCGGGGAGCTGTTTTTT | CASSTDRVTGELFF
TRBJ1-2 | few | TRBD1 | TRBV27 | TGTGCCAGCAGTTTAAGCGGACAGGGGAAGGGGGACTATGGCTACACCTTC | CASSLSGQGKGDYGYTF
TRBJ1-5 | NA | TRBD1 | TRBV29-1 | TGCAGCGTTTCTAGGACAGGGGACAGCAATCAGCCCCAGCATTTT | CSVSRTGDSNQPQHF
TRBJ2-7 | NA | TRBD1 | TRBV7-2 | TGTGCCAGCAGCGAGGGGGCGCAAAGCCTGTACTTC | CASSEGAQSLYF
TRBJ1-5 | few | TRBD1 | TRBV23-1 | TGCGCCAGCAGTCAATCGGGGACAGAAGATCAGCCCCAGCATTTT | CASSQSGTEDQPQHF
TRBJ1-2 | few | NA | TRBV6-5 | TGTGCCAGCAGTTACTCGGGCAGTTCTGGCTATGGCTACACCTTC | CASSYSGSSGYGYTF
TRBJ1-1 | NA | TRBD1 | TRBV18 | TGTGCCAGCTCACTCTCGGACAGGGAGAACACTGAAGCTTTCTTT | CASSLSDRENTEAFF
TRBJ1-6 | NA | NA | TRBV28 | TGTGCCAGCAGTTTACCCTCAGGGGCCGAGAATTCACCCCTCCACTTT | CASSLPSGAENSPLHF
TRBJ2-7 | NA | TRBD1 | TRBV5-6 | TGTGCCAGCGGCGGTGGACGGGGACAGGACTACGAGCAGTACTTC | CASGGGRGQDYEQYF
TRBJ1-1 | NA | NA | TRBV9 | TGTGCCAGCAGCGTAGGGGGAGAAAACACTGAAGCTTTCTTT | CASSVGGENTEAFF
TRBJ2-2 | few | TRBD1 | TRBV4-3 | TGCGCCAGCAGTCCCGAGGGACAGCTAAACACCGGGGAGCTGTTTTTT | CASSPEGQLNTGELFF
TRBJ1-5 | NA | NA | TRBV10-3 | TGTGCCATCAGTGCCGGGACGGCGAATCAGCCCCAGCATTTT | CAISAGTANQPQHF
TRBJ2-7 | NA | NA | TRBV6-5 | TGTGCCAGCACCCGTATGGCCAGCGGCAACTACGAGCAGTACTTC | CASTRMASGNYEQYF
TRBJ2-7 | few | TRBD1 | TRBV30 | TGTGCCTGGAGTGTACAGGGGTCCTACGAGCAGTACTTC | CAWSVQGSYEQYF
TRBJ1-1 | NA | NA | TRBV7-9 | TGTGCCAGCCTTCCGGGACCTTCGAACACTGAAGCTTTCTTT | CASLPGPSNTEAFF
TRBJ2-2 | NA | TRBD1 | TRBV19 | TGTGCCAGTACCTCCTGGGGGGGACAGGGAGGAACCGGGGAGCTGTTTTTT | CASTSWGGQGGTGELFF
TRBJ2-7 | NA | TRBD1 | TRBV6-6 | TGTGCCAGCAGCAGACAGGGGAACTCCTACGAGCAGTACTTC | CASSRQGNSYEQYF
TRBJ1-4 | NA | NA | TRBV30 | TGTGCCTGGAGTGTACAAGGGCAGGGTGAAAAACTGTTTTTT | CAWSVQGQGEKLFF
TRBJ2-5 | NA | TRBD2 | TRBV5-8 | TGTGCCAGCAGCTATACTAGCGGGGGAGAGACCCAGTACTTC | CASSYTSGGETQYF
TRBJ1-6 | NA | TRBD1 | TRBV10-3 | TGTGCCATCAGGCCCGGGACAGAGTCTTCACCCCTCCACTTT | CAIRPGTESSPLHF
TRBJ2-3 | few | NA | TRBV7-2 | TGTGCCAGCAGCCCTTGGTGGGGTGCGAAAATGACTAGCACAGATACGCAGTATTTT | CASSPWWGAKMTSTDTQYF
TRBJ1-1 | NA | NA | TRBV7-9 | TGTGCCAGCAGCTTAGCGACTGGGACTGAAGCTTTCTTT | CASSLATGTEAFF
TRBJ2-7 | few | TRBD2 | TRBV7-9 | TGTGCCAGCAGCTTCGGACTAGCGGGGACCTACGAGCAGTACTTC | CASSFGLAGTYEQYF
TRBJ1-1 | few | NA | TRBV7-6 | TGTGCCAGCAGCATGGGACTGGACACTGAAGCTTTCTTT | CASSMGLDTEAFF
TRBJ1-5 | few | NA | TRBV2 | TGTGCCAGCAGTAACAACGTGAATCAGCCCCAGCATTTT | CASSNNVNQPQHF
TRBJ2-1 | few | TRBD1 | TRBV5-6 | TGTGCCAGCAGCACTCTGACGACAGGGGTTTTGTATGAGCAGTTCTTC | CASSTLTTGVLYEQFF
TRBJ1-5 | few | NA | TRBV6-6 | TGTGCCAGCAGTACGACAGGTGGATACCAGCCCCAGCATTTT | CASSTTGGYQPQHF
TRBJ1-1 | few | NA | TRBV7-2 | TGTGCCAGCAGCTCATCCACGAACACTGAAGCTTTCTTT | CASSSSTNTEAFF
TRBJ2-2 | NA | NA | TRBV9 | TGTGCCAGCAGCGTAGGACGAGGGGCCGGCACCGGGGAGCTGTTTTTT | CASSVGRGAGTGELFF
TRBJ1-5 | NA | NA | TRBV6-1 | TGTGCCAGCAGTGAAGGGCGGGGCGCGGGGCAGCCCCAGCATTTT | CASSEGRGAGQPQHF